What follows are 28 T cell receptor beta chains derived from one specimen sequenced in a study of CD8 T cells in Susac syndrome (dated by TCRdb to the late 2010s). Libraries came from the immunoSEQ multiplex PCR assay. RNA was extracted using the RNeasy kit, and roughly 0.5 to 1 microgram was reverse transcribed with random hexamers. TCRdb trimmed public reads at Q25 via fastp, called clones via MiXCR and kept in-frame beta chains. Records with the same CDR3 protein are collapsed into one entry carrying the most frequent genes and DNA. Recorded for this sample are 100,000 to 150,000 distinct CDR3 sequences; 90% to 95% of them occurred a single time. Over 0.1% of the sample lies in the top ten. The sample consisted of CD4+ T cells from PBMCs. The origin of the receptors is a human donor in good health.

The sample holds one count of this clonotype. V and J are TRBV20-1 and TRBJ2-1; D not resolved. Germline lookup yields CDR1 DFQATT and CDR2 SNEGSKA (reference sequence). The CDR3 has 13 amino acids. Trimming cost V 3 bases and J 7 bases, with 13 bases left between them. CDR3 coding DNA: TGCAGTGCTAGGAACCAGTTCGGGAATGAGCAGTTCTTC. It translates to CSARNQFGNEQFF.

The chain recombines TRBV19 with TRBJ2-5, with D unclear. The germline CDR1 and CDR2 sequences are LNHDA and SQIVND (reference sequence). Trimming left V 5 bases short and J 3 bases short, with 16 bases between. The length of the CDR3 is 15 residues. The DNA of the CDR3 is TGTGCCAGTAGTCGTGCCGCGGCAGCTAAAGAGACCCAGTACTTC. Translating gives CASSRAAAAKETQYF.

The genes are TRBV11-1 and TRBJ2-6, with D possibly being TRBD2 (6 bases). This CDR3 has 20 residues. V was cut by 8 bases and J by 1 base, with 27 bases left in between. Germline CDR1 SGHAT, CDR2 FQDESV (reference sequence). The CDR3 DNA is TGTGCCAGCCGACTTAACGGCGCGGGGACCCCGTTTTCTGGGGCCAACGTCCTGACTTTC. The encoded protein is CASRLNGAGTPFSGANVLTF. Drawing the rest from reference TRBV11-1 and TRBJ2-6, the complete variable domain is EAEVAQSPRYKITEKSQAVAFWCDPISGHATLYWYRQILGQGPELLVQFQDESVVDDSQLPKDRFSAERLKGVDSTLKIQPAELGDSAMYLCASRLNGAGTPFSGANVLTFGAGSRLTVL.

The rearrangement joins TRBV28 to TRBJ2-3; D unclear. Trimming shortened V by 7 bases and J by 0 bases, and 11 bases separated the two germline ends. Per the germline V gene, CDR1 is MDHEN and CDR2 is SYDVKM. CDR3 size: 14 residues. The DNA of the CDR3 is TGTGCCAGCAAGGCAGGAACTAGCACAGATACGCAGTATTTT. This encodes CASKAGTSTDTQYF.

The chain employs TRBV12-3 or TRBV12-4 and TRBJ2-1; D remains unclear. The CDR3 contains 12 residues. V was trimmed by 1 base and J by 9 bases, leaving 7 bases between them. CDR3 DNA: TGTGCCAGCAGTTTAGTGGGTCGTGAGCAGTTCTTC. Translated, it gives CASSLVGREQFF.

This rearrangement joins TRBV29-1 to TRBJ1-1; D not resolved. The CDR3 totals 12 residues. V gave up 7 bases and J gave up 1 base, with 10 bases separating them. The germline CDR1 and CDR2 sequences are SQVTM and ANQGSEA. The CDR3 DNA reads as TGCAGCGGCGATAGCGGGAACACTGAAGCTTTCTTT. Translating it yields CSGDSGNTEAFF.

The chain employs TRBV20-1 and TRBJ2-1; the D is unclear. The germline gives CDR1 DFQATT, CDR2 SNEGSKA (reference sequence). V gave up 0 bases and J gave up 9 bases, with 9 bases separating them. This CDR3 has 12 amino acids. The CDR3 region has the DNA TGCAGTGCTAGAGATGTCGGTGGTGAGCAGTTCTTC. This gives the protein CSARDVGGEQFF.

The chain employs TRBV11-2 and TRBJ2-5; 12 bases are shared with TRBD2. The CDR3 is made up of 20 amino acids. The germline V gene encodes CDR1 SGHAT and CDR2 FQNNGV. After removal of 2 bases from V and 2 bases from J, the junction contained 15 bases not matched to a gene. The CDR3 region has the DNA TGTGCCAGCAGCTTACAGCCTACTAGCGGGAGGAGGAATTGGCAAGAGACCCAGTACTTC. Translating it yields CASSLQPTSGRRNWQETQYF.

This chain links TRBV4-1 with TRBJ2-5; D may be TRBD1 (6 bases). There are 15 residues in the CDR3. The germline gives CDR1 MGHRA, CDR2 YSYEKL. Trimming cost V 1 base and J 3 bases, with 12 bases left between them. DNA of the CDR3: TGCGCCAGCAGCCAAGTTAGGGGGATTGAAGAGACCCAGTACTTC. It specifies CASSQVRGIEETQYF.

The rearrangement joins TRBV19 to TRBJ1-1; D unclear. The CDR3 loop spans 13 amino acids. CDR1 LNHDA and CDR2 SQIVND come from the germline V gene (reference sequence). Trimming removed 5 bases at V and 4 bases at J, with 11 bases between. As DNA, the CDR3 is TGTGCCAGTAGTGGCCGAATCGGCACTGAAGCTTTCTTT. Protein product: CASSGRIGTEAFF.

The rearrangement joins TRBV28 to TRBJ1-1; no firm D call. The CDR3 extends over 13 amino acids. The germline gives CDR1 MDHEN, CDR2 SYDVKM. V was shortened by 2 bases and J by 6 bases, with 10 bases between the two germline ends. This CDR3 is CASSLPSRAEAFF. In DNA form, the CDR3 reads TGTGCCAGCAGTTTACCGTCTAGGGCTGAAGCTTTCTTT.

This rearrangement joins TRBV5-4 to TRBJ2-5; D is unresolved. The V end was cut by 0 bases, the J end by 7 bases, with 7 bases between. The germline gives CDR1 SGHNT, CDR2 YYREEE (reference sequence). The CDR3 runs to 12 residues. CDR3 DNA: TGTGCCAGCAGCTTGGATGGTGTGACCCAGTACTTC. It codes for CASSLDGVTQYF.

The chain employs TRBV29-1 and TRBJ1-1; D unclear. V lost 6 bases and J 4 bases, leaving 12 bases between the germline ends. Germline CDR1 reads SQVTM; CDR2 reads ANQGSEA. CDR3 length: 12 amino acids. CDR3 region: CSVPGRGTEAFF. As DNA, the CDR3 is TGCAGCGTCCCCGGACGGGGCACTGAAGCTTTCTTT.

V usage is TRBV10-3 and J usage is TRBJ2-3; D remains ambiguous. V lost 6 bases, J lost 0 bases, and 7 bases lay in between. CDR3 size: 13 residues. The germline gives CDR1 ENHRY, CDR2 SYGVKD. This chain's CDR3 is CAISLDSTDTQYF. CDR3 in DNA: TGTGCCATCAGCCTGGACAGCACAGATACGCAGTATTTT.

V gene TRBV19 combines with J gene TRBJ1-2; 10 nucleotides line up with TRBD1. Germline V gene lookup returns CDR1 LNHDA and CDR2 SQIVND (reference sequence). The CDR3 spans 13 residues. Germline trimming cut 7 bases from V and 4 bases from J; bases unmatched to any gene: 3. As DNA, the CDR3 is TGTGCCAGTATGGACAGGGGGAGCTATGGCTACACCTTC. Encoded protein: CASMDRGSYGYTF.

The chain couples TRBV7-9 to TRBJ2-3; D remains ambiguous. Trimming stripped 5 bases from V and 4 bases from J, with 7 bases between. The CDR3 is made up of 12 amino acids. Looked up from germline, CDR1 is SEHNR and CDR2 is FQNEAQ (reference sequence). In nucleotides, the CDR3 is TGTGCCAGCAGCCCCCTGGCAGATACGCAGTATTTT. It specifies CASSPLADTQYF.

The chain has TRBV3-1 and TRBJ2-5; D remains unclear. V lost 3 bases and J 1 base, leaving 12 bases between the germline ends. The CDR3 extends over 15 amino acids. CDR1 and CDR2 from the germline V gene are LGHDT and YNNKEL (reference sequence). This CDR3 is CASSHPSVSQETQYF. CDR3 in DNA: TGTGCCAGCAGCCATCCCTCAGTGAGCCAAGAGACCCAGTACTTC.

This rearrangement joins TRBV7-9 to TRBJ2-7, with a weak D call TRBD2 (6 bases). Germline V gene sequence: CDR1 SEHNR, CDR2 FQNEAQ (reference sequence). Trimming cost V 4 bases and J 5 bases, with 12 bases left between them. The CDR3 is 13 residues long. The CDR3 DNA sequence: TGTGCCAGCAGCTCCCGGGAGATTAACGAGCAGTACTTC. This translates into CASSSREINEQYF.

The J gene is TRBJ2-2, the V gene TRBV20-1; 11 bases map to TRBD1. The CDR3 is 16 amino acids. V was clipped by 3 bases and J by 5 bases; unmatched bases: 8. Germline values: CDR1 DFQATT, CDR2 SNEGSKA (reference sequence). CDR3 amino acids: CSASTPGTGGTGELFF. The DNA of the CDR3 is TGCAGTGCTAGTACCCCCGGGACAGGGGGAACCGGGGAGCTGTTTTTT.

The rearrangement uses TRBV5-1 and TRBJ1-1, with unresolved D. This CDR3 comprises 15 residues. Germline CDR1 and CDR2: SGHRS and YFSETQ. V lost 2 bases and J lost 4, with 15 bases in between. The CDR3 spells CASSLGVVGSTEAFF. The CDR3 region has the DNA TGCGCCAGCAGCTTAGGCGTGGTGGGGAGCACTGAAGCTTTCTTT.

This clonotype was observed once. This chain joins TRBV5-1 and TRBJ1-2; a possible D gene is TRBD1 (5 bases). Germline loops: CDR1 SGHRS, CDR2 YFSETQ. The V gene lost 0 bases and the J gene lost 5 bases, with 17 bases spanning the gap. CDR3 length: 16 amino acids. Written as DNA, the CDR3 is TGCGCCAGCAGCTTGGCCTTGGACATTGGGGGTTATGGCTACACCTTC. Encoded protein: CASSLALDIGGYGYTF.

V usage is TRBV11-1 and J usage is TRBJ2-3, with D tentatively TRBD2 (5 bases). This CDR3 is 15 amino acids long. The V gene's germline CDR1 is SGHAT and CDR2 FQDESV (reference sequence). V was cut by 1 base and J by 3 bases, with 11 bases left in between. The DNA for the CDR3 is TGTGCCAGCAGCTTAGGGCTAGCCAAGACAGATACGCAGTATTTT. Amino acids: CASSLGLAKTDTQYF.

The rearrangement joins TRBV2 to TRBJ2-4; D not certain. The germline V gene encodes CDR1 SNHLY and CDR2 FYNNEI. Trimming cost V 6 bases and J 11 bases, with 23 bases left between them. This CDR3 contains 15 residues. CDR3 sequence reads: CASRDDTPSGAVQYF. As DNA, the CDR3 is TGTGCCAGCAGAGATGACACGCCAAGTGGAGCCGTTCAGTACTTC.

The chain combines TRBV4-1 with TRBJ2-2; D assignment may be TRBD1 or TRBD2 (5 bases each). Per the germline V gene, CDR1 is MGHRA and CDR2 is YSYEKL. Deletions cut 0 bases from V and 7 bases from J, with 9 bases between. The CDR3 covers 14 residues. CDR3 in DNA: TGCGCCAGCAGCCAAGAGGGGGTCGTCGGGGAGCTGTTTTTT. Its protein is CASSQEGVVGELFF.

V usage is TRBV2 and J usage is TRBJ2-7; 9 nucleotides align to TRBD2. V lost 7 bases and J lost 5; bases outside the gene matches: 6. Germline CDR1 is SNHLY and CDR2 is FYNNEI. The CDR3 sequence is 13 residues long. CDR3 amino acids: CASTPSGINEQYF. The CDR3 DNA reads as TGTGCCAGCACCCCTAGCGGGATCAACGAGCAGTACTTC.

This chain links TRBV4-1 with TRBJ2-7; TRBD2 might be the D (5 bases). The CDR3 spans 16 residues. Germline V gene lookup returns CDR1 MGHRA and CDR2 YSYEKL. Trimming left V 4 bases short and J 7 bases short, with 23 bases between. This CDR3 is CASSLSGSTTSGEQYF. The CDR3 DNA sequence: TGCGCCAGCAGCCTAAGCGGTTCGACCACCTCTGGGGAGCAGTACTTC.

In DNA form, the CDR3 reads TGTGCCAGCAGCCCCGCGAGGGCGGGTCGAGAGACCCAGTACTTC. Its protein product is CASSPARAGRETQYF. This rearrangement joins TRBV7-2 to TRBJ2-5, with a possible D match to TRBD2 (5 bases). The V end was cut by 5 bases, the J end by 4 bases, with 17 bases between. Germline V gene sequence: CDR1 SGHTA, CDR2 FQGNSA. The CDR3 has 15 residues.

The chain has TRBV3-1 and TRBJ2-7; perhaps TRBD1 as D (5 bases). CDR3 length: 14 amino acids. CDR1 is LGHDT, CDR2 YNNKEL, per germline (reference sequence). V lost 4 bases and J lost 2, with 12 bases in between. The CDR3 is CASSPHRPPYEQYF. The CDR3 nucleotides read TGTGCCAGCAGCCCCCACAGGCCCCCCTACGAGCAGTACTTC.